These T cell receptor beta chains were read from a single sample in a study of blood T cell repertoires in COVID-19. The method was immunoSEQ multiplex PCR; TCRdb's version includes in-frame clones alone and lacks a portion of them. This sample yields 150,000 to 200,000 clones, of which roughly 82% are seen a single time; 13% to 15% belongs to the top ten. The sequenced sample was PBMCs or T cells enriched from blood (not recorded which). These receptors were taken from a man in his fifties or sixties who had recovered from COVID-19. CDR3s leave out the opening cysteine and the closing phenylalanine or tryptophan. Expanded clones get a size class; other rows say once, few or many, or leave the size out.

len	abundance	v_gene	CDR3aa
12	.	TRBV5-1	ASSQGQGGYGYT
10	many	TRBV10-1	ATGWNTGELF
12	few	TRBV30	ASKRGQGRTEAF
17	.	TRBV3-1/TRBV3-2	ASSQDPPGRSSSGNTIY
14	.	TRBV7-8	ASSRRGDRGKQPQH
9	.	TRBV7-9	ASGLSYGYT
11	few	TRBV7-9	ASKPGGWTEAF
13	.	TRBV24-1	ATSDSDSGHDTQY
11	.	TRBV2	ASSDGGNTEAF
10	.	TRBV12-3/TRBV12-4	AWRESENIQY
13	.	TRBV19	ASSPERGSSETQY
13	.	TRBV2	ASSEREDVNTEAF
12	.	TRBV5-1	ASRSGAGANVLT
12	.	TRBV11-2	ASSFQGGYHEQY
14	once	TRBV7-8	ASSPESGGLNTEAF
11	.	TRBV7-9	ASSLGKNTEAF
12	.	TRBV10-3	AISAGGERTEAF
14	few	TRBV5-1	ASRPPTGQRGTEAF
13	.	TRBV7-9	ASSVYRGLNEKLF
13	.	TRBV6-1	ASSEQRDSGYIQY
12	once	TRBV19	ASSGSTGGSPLH
10	.	TRBV2	ASSKQGYEQY
12	few	TRBV7-8	ASSAGLAAYEQY
11	.	TRBV30	AWSEGGLQPQH
11	.	TRBV7-3	ASSRRGGAEAF
14	few	TRBV7-2	ASSSTDSRPNYGYT
12	.	TRBV5-1	ASSNRDYQETQY
13	.	TRBV3-1/TRBV3-2	ASSQQDRGRGGYT
11	.	TRBV15	ATSRVDGYEQY
9	.	TRBV12-3/TRBV12-4	ASRRGYEAF
14	.	TRBV19	ASSSQGRANTGELF
14	.	TRBV7-3	ASSQDRGHRGTEAF
14	.	TRBV9	ASSVEGRGSYNEQF
10	.	TRBV7-9	ASRGSRSPLH
14	.	TRBV5-1	ASSLEGGGFYNEQF
12	.	TRBV19	ASSSDRGLQPQH
9	once	TRBV19	ASRTGYEQY
13	.	TRBV11-2	ASSSSDSQNTEAF
11	.	TRBV2	ARGLGSNQPQH
11	.	TRBV7-2	ASSLLHGLEAF
12	.	TRBV10-3	AISERTANTEAF
12	.	TRBV5-1	ASSLTGDFYEQY
12	.	TRBV3-1/TRBV3-2	ASSRWTGSYEQY
14	.	TRBV14	ASSQPGLAGVYEQY
12	.	TRBV7-2	ASSLRGTGGGYT
12	.	TRBV28	ASSLPGQSYGYT
12	.	TRBV10-3	AISRTGIEDTQY
13	.	TRBV6-5	ASIGASGGTGELF
13	.	TRBV10-1	ASSDNRGQGETQY
11	.	TRBV30	AWNGVENSPLH
15	.	TRBV12-5	ASGWRGDRVIGTEAF
14	.	TRBV6-1	ASSEAGATSYNEQF
15	.	TRBV27	ASRDNLGGTGGTGYT
13	few	TRBV28	ASSLSGQGSGGYT